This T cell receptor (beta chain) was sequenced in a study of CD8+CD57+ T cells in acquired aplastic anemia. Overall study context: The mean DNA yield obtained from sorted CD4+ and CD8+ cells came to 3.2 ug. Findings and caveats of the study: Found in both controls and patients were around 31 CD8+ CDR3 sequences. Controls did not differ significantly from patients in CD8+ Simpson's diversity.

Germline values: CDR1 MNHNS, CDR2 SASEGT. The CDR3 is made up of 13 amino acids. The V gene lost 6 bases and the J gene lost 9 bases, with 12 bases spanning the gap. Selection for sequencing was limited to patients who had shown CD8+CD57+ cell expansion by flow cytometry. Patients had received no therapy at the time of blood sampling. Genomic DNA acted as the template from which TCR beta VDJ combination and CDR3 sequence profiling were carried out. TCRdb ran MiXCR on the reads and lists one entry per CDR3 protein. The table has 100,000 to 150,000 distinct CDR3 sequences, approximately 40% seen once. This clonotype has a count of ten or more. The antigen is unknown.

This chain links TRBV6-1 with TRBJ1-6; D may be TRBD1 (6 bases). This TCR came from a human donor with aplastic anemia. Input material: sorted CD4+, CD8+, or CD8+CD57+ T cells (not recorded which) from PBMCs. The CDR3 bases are TGTGCCAGCAGGCCAGGGGTAGCTTCACCCCTCCACTTT. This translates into CASRPGVASPLHF.